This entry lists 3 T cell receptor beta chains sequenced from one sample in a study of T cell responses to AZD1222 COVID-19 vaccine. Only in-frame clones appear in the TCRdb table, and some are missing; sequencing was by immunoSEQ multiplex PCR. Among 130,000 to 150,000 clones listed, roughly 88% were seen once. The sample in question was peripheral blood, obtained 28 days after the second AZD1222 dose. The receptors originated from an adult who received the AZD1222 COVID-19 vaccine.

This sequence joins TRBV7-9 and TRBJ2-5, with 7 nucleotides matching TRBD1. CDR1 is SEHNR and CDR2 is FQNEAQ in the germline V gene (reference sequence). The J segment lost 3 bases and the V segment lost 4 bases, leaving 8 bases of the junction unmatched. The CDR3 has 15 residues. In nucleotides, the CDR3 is TGTGCCAGCAGCTCACGTCAGGGGACAGAAGAGACCCAGTACTTC. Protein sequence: CASSSRQGTEETQYF.

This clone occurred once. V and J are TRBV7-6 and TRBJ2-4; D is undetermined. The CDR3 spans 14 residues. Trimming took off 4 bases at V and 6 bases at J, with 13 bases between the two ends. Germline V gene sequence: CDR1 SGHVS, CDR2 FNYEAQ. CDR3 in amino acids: CASSSITGPNIQYF. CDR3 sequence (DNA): TGTGCCAGCAGCTCCATAACCGGCCCAAACATTCAGTACTTC.

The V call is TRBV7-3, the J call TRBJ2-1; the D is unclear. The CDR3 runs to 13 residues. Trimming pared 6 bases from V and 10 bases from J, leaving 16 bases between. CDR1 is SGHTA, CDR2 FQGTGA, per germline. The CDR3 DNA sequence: TGTGCCAGCAGTTTAGACCCGGCCTGGGAGCAGTTCTTC. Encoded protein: CASSLDPAWEQFF.